This TCR beta chain was sequenced in a study of molecular identifiers for immune sequencing clone quantification (dated 2018 in TCRdb). In terms of the full investigation: For a replicate experiment, RNA from approximately 20,000 or 100,000 naive CD8 T cells was divided into five aliquots, of which four were sequenced. The study was a methods study using CD8 T cells to benchmark molecular-identifier clustering-based TCR repertoire sequencing (MIDCIRS) and TCR RNA copy counting.

The library was obtained by PCR. TCRdb lists the instrument as NextSeq 500. Bulk TCR libraries were generated as previously described, with the TCR primers listed in Table S5 used. Total RNA was purified with the Qiagen AllPrep DNA/RNA kit. Before analysis, reads from multiple sequencing runs of the same library were pooled. Concerning the study's data processing: Reads were retained only if an exact TCR constant sequence was present, and the retained reads were trimmed to 150 nt and grouped according to their 12-nt molecular barcodes. Reads within each barcode group were sub-clustered using a 15% Levenshtein threshold, and quality-weighted consensus sequences were constructed for each RNA molecule. Non-functional sequences were filtered out, along with any lower-count sequence sitting one edit away from another sequence. On the basis of fitting two negative binomial distributions, barcode sub-clusters with fewer than 20% of the maximum read count were discarded. TCRdb cleaned the public reads at Q25 with fastp, built clones with MiXCR and kept in-frame beta chains. When rows share a CDR3 protein, they turn into one entry using the most common DNA and genes. The V and J calls follow TCRdb's processing rather than the paper's. The sample table shows about half a million distinct CDR3 sequences, and about 26% are seen once. The ten largest account for around 0.79% of the sample.

As regards this clonotype: Its cognate antigen has yet to be identified. It may be a read error: a sequence one base away is much more abundant.

The paper as a whole reports these results and caveats: Clones above 20 RNA copies held over 97% of molecules in CMV-specific effector cells but under 1% in naive cells. A single cell's worth of spiked-in Jurkat TCR RNA was reported detectable even among approximately 930,000 naive CD8 T cells. Modeling gave approximately 3 recovered TCR RNA copies per cell versus 9.5 to 10 by digital PCR, implying 25% to 30% capture efficiency. The sizes of highly expanded clones could end up underestimated when identical TCR molecules share a barcode. The naive libraries included spiked-in Jurkat TCR RNA (roughly 9 copies' worth), and this RNA is not part of the donor repertoire. When barcode sub-clustering was not used, chimeric consensus sequences inflated TCR diversity, with chimeras reaching as high as 47%.

Naive CD8 T cell libraries were made from about 20,000 to 1,000,000 sorted cells using 10%, 30% or 50% of purified RNA. Naive CD8 T cells, defined as CD8+CD4-CCR7+CD45RA+, were FACS-sorted into RLT Plus buffer on a BD FACSAria II. Ten to eleven TCR copies' worth of Jurkat RNA were spiked into about 20,000-1,100,000 naive CD8 T cell samples to test detection sensitivity. CD8 T cells were enriched using RosetteSep CD8+ T Cell Enrichment Cocktail and Ficoll-Paque, and the enriched cells then underwent ACK red cell lysis. According to the germline V gene, CDR1 reads SGHTA and CDR2 reads FQGNSA. Reading from cysteine to phenylalanine, the CDR3 counts 17 amino acids. CDR3 DNA only is kept here, 51 bases in frame from base 1.

The chain employs TRBV7-2 and TRBJ2-2; 7 junctional bases match TRBD2. The sequenced sample was naive CD8+ T cells from blood, with Jurkat cell RNA spiked in. The cell subset or site label on this specimen signifies: FACS-sorted CD8+CD4-CCR7+CD45RA+ naive T cells. The sequence derives from a human donor in good health. Some libraries in this study had Jurkat cell RNA spiked in. The DNA sequence is TGTGCCAGCAGCCCCCTCGATCGTGGGGGGGGGACCGGGGAGCGGTTTTTT. Its translation reads: CASSPLDRGGGTGERFF.